Given below is one T cell receptor beta chain in context. Its target is not known. A junction boundary mismatches the germline segment, possibly from a read error. This record belongs to a study of CD8+ T cells in alopecia areata. Overall study: Patients remained on tofacitinib for 6 to 18 months and then went 6 months without it.

Findings and limits, study-wide: Scalp repertoires also include resident alphabeta T cells from normal skin.

The CDR3 is 11 residues long. In germline, CDR1 is DFQATT, CDR2 SNEGSKA (reference sequence). Sequencing templates came from extracted RNA that was reverse transcribed into cDNA. Sequencing used immunoSEQ multiplex PCR; TCRdb keeps in-frame clones, though not all of them. The data hold roughly 200,000 clones, with 63% observed a single time. Those with alopecia areata gave lesional scalp punch biopsies and peripheral blood. Using a FACSAria, the CD4+ and CD8+ T cells were sorted from the PBMCs. This clonotype originated in a human donor with alopecia areata. The sample here was CD4+ T cells sorted from blood, taken at week 0. The genes are TRBV20-1 and TRBJ2-3, with a possible D match to TRBD1 (6 bases). The CDR3 sequence: CSARRTETQYF. CDR3 DNA: TGCAGTGCTAGGCGGACAGAGACGCAGTATTTT.